Listed here are 6 T cell receptor beta chains from one sample, sequenced in a study of blood T cell repertoires in COVID-19. Sequenced by immunoSEQ multiplex PCR; TCRdb stores in-frame clones only, minus some. The sample records about 140,000 clones, more than 65% being singletons. The sequencing input was peripheral blood. Receptor source: a woman aged 60-75 years with acute or convalescent COVID-19.

The chain couples TRBV7-9 to TRBJ1-2, with no clear D. Deletions cut 2 bases from V and 7 bases from J, with 14 bases between. The CDR3 is made up of 14 amino acids. Germline values: CDR1 SEHNR, CDR2 FQNEAQ (reference sequence). CDR3: CASSLSRFDGGYTF. CDR3 bases: TGTGCCAGCAGCTTAAGCAGGTTTGATGGTGGCTACACCTTC.

The chain is built from TRBV5-1 and TRBJ1-2; possible D gene TRBD1, 6 bases. The V and J ends lost 3 bases and 8 bases respectively, with 14 bases between them. This CDR3 contains 13 residues. Germline loops: CDR1 SGHRS, CDR2 YFSETQ. CDR3 loop: CASSSAGAGGYTF. CDR3 nucleotides: TGCGCCAGCAGCTCCGCAGGGGCTGGGGGCTACACCTTC.

The rearrangement uses TRBV18 and TRBJ2-1; 8 bases are a match to TRBD1. Germline V gives CDR1 KGHSH, CDR2 LQKENI. CDR3 length: 18 residues. Trimming at V came to 3 bases and at J to 6 bases, leaving 16 bases not matched to a gene. The CDR3 reads CASSPISAGNRGANEQFF. In nucleotides, the CDR3 is TGTGCCAGCTCACCGATTTCTGCTGGAAACAGGGGGGCCAATGAGCAGTTCTTC.

This clone appeared a single time. The gene calls are TRBV6-4 and TRBJ2-3; possibly TRBD2 for D (5 bases). Trimming removed 6 bases from V and 1 base from J, with 8 bases in between. Germline CDR1 and CDR2: MRHNA and SNTAGT. The CDR3 length is 13 residues. Here the CDR3 DNA reads TGTGCCAGCAGCCCCGGGGGCACAGATACGCAGTATTTT. Translated: CASSPGGTDTQYF.

The sample holds one count of this clone. The rearrangement links TRBV28 to TRBJ1-2; D unresolved. Germline V gene data show CDR1 as MDHEN and CDR2 as SYDVKM. V lost 3 bases and J lost 7, with 6 bases in between. This CDR3 has 11 residues. CDR3 in DNA: TGTGCCAGCAGTTTCGCCAGTGGCTACACCTTC. Protein product: CASSFASGYTF.

This clone was observed a few times. The V and J genes are TRBV14 and TRBJ2-1, with D unclear. Germline V gene lookup returns CDR1 SGHDN and CDR2 FVKESK. Trimming took 4 bases from V and 9 from J, leaving 13 bases between them. CDR3 size: 13 residues. This chain's CDR3 is CASSPTSSREQFF. The CDR3 DNA reads TGTGCCAGCAGCCCCACGTCCAGTCGTGAGCAGTTCTTC. The variable domain in full, with the rest retrieved from reference TRBV14 and TRBJ2-1, is EAGVTQFPSHSVIEKGQTVTLRCDPISGHDNLYWYRRVMGKEIKFLLHFVKESKQDESGMPNNRFLAERTGGTYSTLKVQPAELEDSGVYFCASSPTSSREQFFGPGTRLTVL.